This entry concerns a single T cell receptor beta chain. This same CDR3 is encoded by further DNA sequences in the sample. The sample is drawn from a study of cytomegalovirus exposure and HLA in healthy donors. Across the whole study: Later, an analysis reported that the 110 or so validation repertoires had used the same platform as the approximately 690 first-cohort repertoires.

The repertoire was sequenced with immunoSEQ multiplex PCR; TCRdb's copy has only in-frame clones and lacks some. The repertoire includes a few hundred thousand clones, 86% of them detected once, and approximately 0.8% sits in the top ten. The CDR3 runs 14 residues. The V gene lost 0 bases and the J gene lost 1 base, with 8 bases spanning the gap. The germline gives CDR1 SGHRS, CDR2 YFSETQ. This rearrangement joins TRBV5-1 to TRBJ2-7, with D maybe TRBD2 (5 bases). Material: PBMCs. The source of this sequence is a woman between 18 and 29 years old in good health and CMV-seronegative. CDR3 sequence reads: CASSLDGLSYEQYF. The CDR3 coding sequence is TGCGCCAGCAGCTTGGACGGACTTTCCTACGAGCAGTACTTC.